The text below deals with one T cell receptor beta chain. The data are from a study of blood T cell repertoires in COVID-19. The overall study: The samples span acute and convalescent COVID-19 from the United States, Italy and Spain. PBMCs, B-cell-depleted T cells, or T cells were the source of the cDNA or gDNA that made up the material.

CDR1 SNHLY and CDR2 FYNNEI come from the germline V gene. The CDR3 extends over 15 amino acids. J lost 3 bases, V lost 4 bases, and 4 bases had no gene match. Some clones are missing from TCRdb's copy, which holds only in-frame ones; the method was immunoSEQ multiplex PCR. This sample has around 280,000 clones; around 87% occur once, and the top ten carry 2.1%. Sequenced sample: peripheral blood. This chain connects TRBV2 to TRBJ2-7; 12 bases align to TRBD2. The receptor was isolated from a woman aged 25 to 39 who had recovered from COVID-19. CDR3: CASSGLAGGNYEQYF. CDR3 in DNA: TGTGCCAGCAGTGGCCTAGCGGGAGGGAACTACGAGCAGTACTTC. Supplemented by reference TRBV2 and TRBJ2-7, the full variable domain reads EPEVTQTPSHQVTQMGQEVILRCVPISNHLYFYWYRQILGQKVEFLVSFYNNEISEKSEIFDDQFSVERPDGSNFTLKIRSTKLEDSAMYFCASSGLAGGNYEQYFGPGTRLTVT.